The 26 T cell receptor beta chains below come from one sample, sequenced in a study of control samples from healthy donors and cancer patients. Sequenced by immunoSEQ multiplex PCR; TCRdb stores in-frame clones only, minus some. There are roughly 79,000 clones in the sample; 84% occur only once, and over 12% lies in the top ten. Sequenced sample: blood. These receptors originate from a man aged 50 to 59 in good health.

This clone was observed once. The rearrangement joins TRBV5-1 to TRBJ2-7; D unresolved. Trimming stripped 0 bases from V and 1 base from J, with 11 bases between. The germline gives CDR1 SGHRS, CDR2 YFSETQ. CDR3 size: 15 residues. The CDR3 reads CASSLAGRPSYEQYF. The CDR3 coding sequence is TGCGCCAGCAGCTTGGCCGGCAGGCCTTCCTACGAGCAGTACTTC.

The chain carries TRBV7-2 and TRBJ2-7, with D unresolved. This CDR3 contains 15 residues. The V and J ends lost 1 base and 3 bases respectively, with 13 bases between them. The germline V gene has CDR1 SGHTA and CDR2 FQGNSA. CDR3 region: CASSLGDNSHYEQYF. CDR3 DNA: TGTGCCAGCAGCTTAGGTGACAACAGCCACTACGAGCAGTACTTC.

The V gene is TRBV2, the J gene TRBJ1-2; 7 positions agree with TRBD1. V dropped 6 bases and J dropped 3; count of bases not matched to a gene: 7. This CDR3 spans 14 amino acids. Looked up from germline, CDR1 is SNHLY and CDR2 is FYNNEI. The CDR3 bases are TGTGCCAGCAGCGACAGGGCTAATTACTATGGCTACACCTTC. It is translated as CASSDRANYYGYTF.

The chain employs TRBV18 and TRBJ2-5; 8 bases align to TRBD1. Losses at the gene ends were 2 bases for V and 5 bases for J; bases not matched to a gene: 7. CDR1 and CDR2 from the germline V gene are KGHSH and LQKENI. This CDR3 is built from 15 residues. The CDR3 loop is CASSPTRTGKETQYF. CDR3 DNA sequence: TGTGCCAGCTCACCAACACGGACAGGGAAGGAGACCCAGTACTTC.

This sequence joins TRBV18 and TRBJ1-4; D not resolved. Trimming removed 2 bases at V and 4 bases at J, with 8 bases between. The CDR3 runs to 14 residues. Germline V gene lookup returns CDR1 KGHSH and CDR2 LQKENI. The DNA of the CDR3 is TGTGCCAGCTCACCAGACGGGATTAATGAAAAACTGTTTTTT. Translating gives CASSPDGINEKLFF. Full variable domain (remainder filled in from reference TRBV18 and TRBJ1-4): NAGVMQNPRHLVRRRGQEARLRCSPMKGHSHVYWYRQLPEEGLKFMVYLQKENIIDESGMPKERFSAEFPKEGPSILRIQQVVRGDSAAYFCASSPDGINEKLFFGSGTQLSVL.

The chain is built from TRBV4-3 and TRBJ2-1, with 11 bases aligning to TRBD2. In germline, CDR1 is LGHNA, CDR2 YSLEER. The V gene end was trimmed by 0 bases and the J gene end by 6 bases; junction bases not matched to a gene: 1. The CDR3 is made up of 15 amino acids. The CDR3 DNA follows: TGCGCCAGCAGCCAAGAACTAGCGGGAGCCAATGAGCAGTTCTTC. Its translation is CASSQELAGANEQFF.

The V and J genes are TRBV4-2 and TRBJ2-1; D is undetermined. V dropped 0 bases and J dropped 9 bases, with 6 bases sitting between them. The CDR3 extends over 12 amino acids. Per the germline V gene, CDR1 is LGHNA and CDR2 is YNFKEQ. Here the CDR3 DNA reads TGTGCCAGCAGCCAAGAGGGAATTGAGCAGTTCTTC. It specifies CASSQEGIEQFF.

This clone was counted once. This chain joins TRBV30 and TRBJ2-1; no clear D gene. Germline V gene lookup returns CDR1 GTSNPN and CDR2 SVGIG (reference sequence). Trimming stripped 0 bases from V and 0 bases from J, with 9 bases between. There are 15 residues in the CDR3. CDR3 sequence: CAWSVHSSSYNEQFF. As DNA, the CDR3 is TGTGCCTGGAGTGTGCACAGCAGCTCCTACAATGAGCAGTTCTTC.

The rearrangement links TRBV14 to TRBJ1-4; the D gene is possibly TRBD1 (6 bases). Trimming pared 4 bases from V and 5 bases from J, leaving 8 bases between. CDR3 length: 13 residues. The V gene's germline CDR1 is SGHDN and CDR2 FVKESK. The CDR3 DNA reads TGTGCCAGCAGCCGTGACAGGAATGAAAAACTGTTTTTT. Its protein is CASSRDRNEKLFF.

This clone has a handful of counts. This chain joins TRBV10-3 and TRBJ2-1; weak D call: TRBD2 (6 bases). The V gene's germline CDR1 is ENHRY and CDR2 SYGVKD. The V and J ends lost 11 bases and 7 bases respectively, with 21 bases between them. This CDR3 has 14 amino acids. Here the CDR3 reads CASLDLAGRNEQFF. Written as DNA, the CDR3 is TGTGCCTCCCTAGACCTGGCGGGGAGGAATGAGCAGTTCTTC.

This clone came up once. This rearrangement joins TRBV5-4 to TRBJ2-3; possible D gene TRBD2, 5 bases. Between the trimmed V and J ends, which lost 0 bases and 0 bases, there was a span of 8 bases. Germline V CDR1 and CDR2: SGHNT, YYREEE (reference sequence). The CDR3 is 15 residues long. DNA of the CDR3: TGTGCCAGCAGCTTGGCGGCGGGTAGCACAGATACGCAGTATTTT. This gives the protein CASSLAAGSTDTQYF.

CDR3 region: CASSIRGGNSPLHF. The DNA of the CDR3 is TGTGCCAGTAGTATTCGGGGCGGAAATTCACCCCTCCACTTT. This chain joins TRBV19 and TRBJ1-6, with D perhaps matching TRBD1 (5 bases). The CDR3 consists of 14 residues. V lost 3 bases, J lost 7 bases, and 10 bases lay in between. Germline values: CDR1 LNHDA, CDR2 SQIVND (reference sequence).

This clone was detected only once. The gene calls are TRBV10-3 and TRBJ1-2; D possibly corresponds to TRBD1 (5 bases). CDR1 and CDR2 (germline): ENHRY, SYGVKD. The CDR3 is 15 residues long. V was trimmed by 0 bases and J by 3 bases, leaving 11 bases between them. The CDR3 nucleotides are TGTGCCATCAGTGAGTCGGGGCTAAGGGACTATGGCTACACCTTC. It codes for CAISESGLRDYGYTF.

The J gene is TRBJ2-7, the V gene TRBV10-3; 11 bases match TRBD2. Germline V gene sequence: CDR1 ENHRY, CDR2 SYGVKD. The ends lost 5 bases at V and 5 bases at J; junction bases unmatched: 5. The CDR3 contains 14 residues. The CDR3 DNA is TGTGCCATCAGTACTAGCGGGAGTATCAACGAGCAGTACTTC. Its protein is CAISTSGSINEQYF.

The CDR3 DNA reads TGTGCCAGCAGCCAAGAAGGACTAGCGGGAGGGTTTACGAATGAGCAGTTCTTC. It yields the protein CASSQEGLAGGFTNEQFF. The chain is built from TRBV3-1 (or the pseudogene TRBV3-2) and TRBJ2-1; 15 bases are a match to TRBD2. Germline trimming cut 0 bases from V and 7 bases from J; bases unmatched to any gene: 7. Germline CDR1 is LGHDT and CDR2 is YNNKEL (reference sequence). This CDR3 is built from 18 residues.

This clone was found a few times. V gene TRBV30 combines with J gene TRBJ2-7, with TRBD2 identical over 14 bases. This CDR3 contains 15 residues. V gave up 1 base and J gave up 5 bases; unmatched junction bases: 4. Germline values: CDR1 GTSNPN, CDR2 SVGIG (reference sequence). In DNA form, the CDR3 reads TGTGCCTGGAGTGCGGGACTAGCGGGAGCCAACGAGCAGTACTTC. Translating gives CAWSAGLAGANEQYF.

This chain connects TRBV30 to TRBJ2-7; D not certain. The germline CDR1 and CDR2 sequences are GTSNPN and SVGIG (reference sequence). V lost 1 base, J lost 3 bases, and 10 bases lay in between. There are 13 residues in the CDR3. The CDR3 region is CAWSGLSYYEQYF. In nucleotides, the CDR3 is TGTGCCTGGAGTGGACTCTCGTACTACGAGCAGTACTTC.

The genes are TRBV28 and TRBJ1-2; weak D call: TRBD1 (5 bases). V was cut by 2 bases and J by 3 bases, with 10 bases left in between. CDR3 length: 14 amino acids. Germline assignment: CDR1 MDHEN and CDR2 SYDVKM. The CDR3, as DNA: TGTGCCAGCAGTTTAGTTGAGGGGTACTATGGCTACACCTTC. This encodes CASSLVEGYYGYTF.

This clone has only a few counts. The chain recombines TRBV2 with TRBJ2-7; 12 bases line up with TRBD1. Germline V gene lookup returns CDR1 SNHLY and CDR2 FYNNEI. The CDR3 extends over 15 amino acids. V shed 7 bases and J 3 bases; nucleotides not matched to a gene: 7. The CDR3 sequence: CASTGQGASVYEQYF. CDR3 coding DNA: TGTGCCAGCACGGGACAGGGGGCTTCCGTCTACGAGCAGTACTTC.

This clone was observed a single time. J is TRBJ2-2 and V is TRBV10-3; 11 bases are shared with TRBD1. The CDR3 consists of 14 residues. The V gene's germline CDR1 is ENHRY and CDR2 SYGVKD. The junction had 2 bases not matched to a gene; V was cut back by 5 bases and J by 6 bases. The CDR3 coding sequence is TGTGCCATCAGTCCGGGACAGGGGGCCGGGGAGCTGTTTTTT. It codes for CAISPGQGAGELFF.

This sequence joins TRBV2 and TRBJ1-5; possible D gene TRBD1, 5 bases. Between the trimmed V and J ends, which lost 4 bases and 2 bases, there was a span of 9 bases. The germline V gene has CDR1 SNHLY and CDR2 FYNNEI. This CDR3 has 14 residues. CDR3 DNA: TGTGCCAGCAGTGCCCAGGGCGGCAATCAGCCCCAGCATTTT. The encoded protein is CASSAQGGNQPQHF.

The chain has TRBV6-5 and TRBJ2-7, with D uncertain. From germline, CDR1 is MNHEY and CDR2 SVGAGI. The CDR3 is made up of 13 amino acids. V gave up 5 bases and J gave up 3 bases, with 11 bases separating them. The chain's CDR3 is CASSRHGYYEQYF. CDR3 bases: TGTGCCAGCAGTCGCCACGGTTACTACGAGCAGTACTTC.

This rearrangement joins TRBV11-3 to TRBJ1-3; D is ambiguous. Germline CDR1 reads SGHNT; CDR2 reads YENEEA. The CDR3 is made up of 17 amino acids. The V and J ends lost 3 bases and 2 bases respectively, with 17 bases between them. This CDR3 is CASSFPTRFETGNTIYF. CDR3 in DNA: TGTGCCAGCAGCTTCCCTACACGTTTCGAAACTGGAAACACCATATATTTT. The complete variable domain, with remaining parts taken from reference TRBV11-3 and TRBJ1-3, reads EAGVVQSPRYKIIEKKQPVAFWCNPISGHNTLYWYLQNLGQGPELLIRYENEEAVDDSQLPKDRFSAERLKGVDSTLKIQPAELGDSAVYLCASSFPTRFETGNTIYFGEGSWLTVV.

The chain employs TRBV19 and TRBJ2-7; 10 bases fit TRBD2. Germline V CDR1 and CDR2: LNHDA, SQIVND (reference sequence). Trimming at V came to 5 bases and at J to 0 bases, leaving 1 base not matched to a gene. The CDR3 has 14 amino acids. CDR3 nucleotide sequence: TGTGCCAGTAGTCCTAGCGGGGGCTCCTACGAGCAGTACTTC. Translation: CASSPSGGSYEQYF.

The genes are TRBV6-6 and TRBJ2-7; a weak D match, TRBD1 (7 bases). This CDR3 is 14 amino acids long. Trimming left V 7 bases short and J 3 bases short, with 16 bases between. The germline V gene has CDR1 MNHNY and CDR2 SVGAGI (reference sequence). The CDR3 sequence: CASTTGDSLYEQYF. Here the CDR3 DNA reads TGTGCCAGCACCACGGGGGACAGCCTCTACGAGCAGTACTTC.

J is TRBJ1-5 and V is TRBV19, with D unresolved. The germline V gene has CDR1 LNHDA and CDR2 SQIVND (reference sequence). The CDR3 totals 14 residues. Trimming took off 1 base at V and 1 base at J, with 5 bases between the two ends. The CDR3 loop reads CASSIAPSNQPQHF. In nucleotides, the CDR3 is TGTGCCAGTAGTATAGCCCCGAGCAATCAGCCCCAGCATTTT.